A selection of T cell receptor beta chains follows, all from one sample in a study of shared clonotypes between healthy human individuals. Method: immunoSEQ multiplex PCR; TCRdb's copy keeps in-frame clones and lacks some. This table holds 850,000 to 1,200,000 clones, 65% to 80% found once. The sequencing input was memory CD4+ T cells sorted from blood. These TCRs come from a man younger than 30 in good health. CDR3s include the opening cysteine and the closing phenylalanine or tryptophan. The order of the fields is D gene, J gene, clone size, V gene, CDR3 protein, CDR3 DNA. The D gene is left open where the match is weak. Some rows mark clone size as missing; the rest say once, few, many or name a class of expanded clone.

>TRBD2|TRBJ2-1|NA|TRBV11-3
CASSLGTSGTSNEQFF
TGTGCCAGCAGCTTAGGTACTAGCGGGACCTCGAATGAGCAGTTCTTC
>NA|TRBJ1-1|NA|TRBV6-5
CASSYSVGRTEAFF
TGTGCCAGCAGTTACTCGGTCGGGCGAACTGAAGCTTTCTTT
>NA|TRBJ2-1|NA|TRBV4-3
CASSQGLEKAYNEQFF
TGCGCCAGCAGCCAAGGACTAGAGAAGGCGTACAATGAGCAGTTCTTC
>NA|TRBJ1-1|once|TRBV7-9
CASSLRGQRTTEAFF
TGTGCCAGCAGCTTACGGGGCCAGCGAACCACTGAAGCTTTCTTT
>NA|TRBJ2-2|NA|TRBV10-3
CAISGQANTGELFF
TGTGCCATCAGTGGGCAGGCAAACACCGGGGAGCTGTTTTTT
>TRBD1|TRBJ1-6|once|TRBV6-1
CASSADRDNSPLHF
TGTGCCAGCAGTGCGGACAGGGACAACTCACCCCTCCACTTT
>NA|TRBJ1-6|NA|TRBV4-1
CASSQGGKSFSRNSPLHF
TGCGCCAGCAGCCAAGGTGGGAAGAGCTTTTCTAGGAATTCACCCCTCCACTTT
>NA|TRBJ1-2|once|TRBV5-6
CASSLGQGTANYGYTF
TGTGCCAGCAGCTTGGGGCAGGGCACCGCTAACTATGGCTACACCTTC
>TRBD2|TRBJ2-7|NA|TRBV4-3
CASSWTSGDSYEQYF
TGCGCCAGCAGCTGGACTAGCGGGGACTCCTACGAGCAGTACTTC
>NA|TRBJ1-1|NA|TRBV18
CASSPQGTGTEAFF
TGTGCCAGCTCACCACAGGGAACGGGCACTGAAGCTTTCTTT
>NA|TRBJ1-6|many|TRBV15
CATSRGSGARNSPLHF
TGTGCCACCAGCAGAGGGTCCGGGGCCCGGAATTCACCCCTCCACTTT
>TRBD1|TRBJ2-7|NA|TRBV7-2
CASSFLPDRVSYEQYF
TGTGCCAGCAGCTTCCTTCCGGACAGGGTGTCCTACGAGCAGTACTTC
>TRBD1|TRBJ1-3|few|TRBV7-7
CASSSGQGGTIYF
TGTGCTAGCAGCTCTGGACAGGGGGGCACCATATATTTT
>TRBD2|TRBJ2-2|NA|TRBV9
CASSVSGTNTGELFF
TGTGCCAGCAGCGTTAGCGGGACGAACACCGGGGAGCTGTTTTTT
>TRBD2|TRBJ2-3|NA|TRBV10-3
CAISEGLAGGQEDTQYF
TGTGCCATCAGTGAAGGACTAGCGGGAGGGCAAGAAGATACGCAGTATTTT